A single sample is the source of the 19 T cell receptor beta chains below, sequenced in a study of T cells after yellow fever vaccination. TCRdb called the 5' RACE reads again in MiXCR, with one record for every CDR3 protein. The table includes roughly 500,000 distinct CDR3 sequences, over 15% detected once. Here the sequenced sample was PBMCs, taken 15 days after the yellow fever booster vaccination. Source of these receptors: a man aged 25 to 45 who received the YFV17D yellow fever vaccine.

The J gene is TRBJ2-3, the V gene TRBV6-4; 14 bases are shared with TRBD2. The CDR3 covers 17 residues. Trimming at V came to 5 bases and at J to 8 bases, leaving 12 bases not matched to a gene. Germline V CDR1 and CDR2: MRHNA, SNTAGT. The CDR3 loop is CASSTRLAGGWMGTQYF. As DNA, the CDR3 is TGTGCCAGCAGTACTCGACTAGCGGGAGGGTGGATGGGTACGCAGTATTTT.

The sample holds a few counts of this clonotype. V and J are TRBV12-3 or TRBV12-4 and TRBJ1-2; D remains unclear. Trimming left V 1 base short and J 0 bases short, with 6 bases between. The CDR3 contains 14 residues. In nucleotides, the CDR3 is TGTGCCAGCAGTTTAGGCAGAACTAACTATGGCTACACCTTC. Translated, it gives CASSLGRTNYGYTF.

This clonotype was detected a few times. V gene TRBV12-3 or TRBV12-4 combines with J gene TRBJ2-7, with D perhaps given as TRBD1 or TRBD2 (5 bases each). The V gene lost 3 bases and the J gene lost 3 bases, with 12 bases spanning the gap. The CDR3 length is 14 residues. This CDR3 reads CASSFRDELYEQYF. CDR3 coding DNA: TGTGCCAGCAGTTTTAGGGACGAGCTCTACGAGCAGTACTTC.

A few counts support this clonotype. V usage is TRBV5-1 and J usage is TRBJ1-2; weak D call: TRBD1 (6 bases). The germline V and J ends were trimmed by 4 bases and 6 bases, with 10 bases remaining between them. Looked up from germline, CDR1 is SGHRS and CDR2 is YFSETQ. The CDR3 sequence is 12 residues long. The CDR3 DNA reads TGCGCCAGCAGCCCGACAGGACATGGCTACACCTTC. It translates to CASSPTGHGYTF.

A few counts support this clonotype. The chain combines TRBV6-1 with TRBJ2-7, with a possible D match to TRBD2 (6 bases). Looked up from germline, CDR1 is MNHNS and CDR2 is SASEGT. The germline V and J ends were trimmed by 5 bases and 6 bases, with 14 bases remaining between them. There are 13 residues in the CDR3. CDR3 coding DNA: TGTGCCAGCAGTCCGGCGGGACTCTTCGAGCAGTACTTC. Amino acids: CASSPAGLFEQYF.

This chain connects TRBV29-1 to TRBJ2-1, with 9 bases lining up with TRBD2. The germline V gene has CDR1 SQVTM and CDR2 ANQGSEA. The CDR3 contains 14 residues. The V and J ends lost 2 bases and 3 bases, in that order; junction bases with no gene match: 2. CDR3 sequence: CSVEPSGNYNEQFF. The CDR3 DNA reads TGCAGCGTTGAACCTAGCGGGAACTACAATGAGCAGTTCTTC.

CDR3 sequence: CSSTPRVANEKLFF. In DNA form, the CDR3 reads TGCAGCTCGACTCCCAGGGTAGCTAATGAAAAACTGTTTTTT. This chain connects TRBV29-1 to TRBJ1-4; weak D call: TRBD1 (5 bases). The V and J ends lost 8 bases and 3 bases respectively, with 16 bases between them. Germline CDR1 reads SQVTM; CDR2 reads ANQGSEA. This CDR3 has 14 residues.

This clonotype occurred a few times. The V call is TRBV28, the J call TRBJ2-7; D possibly matches TRBD1 or TRBD2 (5 bases each). This CDR3 is built from 15 residues. Germline assignment: CDR1 MDHEN and CDR2 SYDVKM. V was shortened by 5 bases and J by 4 bases, with 18 bases between the two germline ends. The CDR3 sequence: CASSRTGLGIYEQYF. For the CDR3, the DNA is TGTGCCAGCAGTCGGACGGGGCTAGGGATATACGAGCAGTACTTC.

The CDR3 reads CASSLFSGLAGGETQYF. CDR3 in DNA: TGTGCCAGCAGCTTATTTTCGGGGCTAGCGGGAGGGGAGACGCAGTATTTT. The J gene is TRBJ2-3, the V gene TRBV7-2; 12 bases map to TRBD2. The CDR3 spans 17 residues. The germline V gene encodes CDR1 SGHTA and CDR2 FQGNSA. Germline trimming cut 2 bases from V and 9 bases from J; bases unmatched to any gene: 12. Full variable domain (outside the CDR3, taken from reference TRBV7-2 and TRBJ2-3): GAGVSQSPSNKVTEKGKDVELRCDPISGHTALYWYRQSLGQGLEFLIYFQGNSAPDKSGLPSDRFSAERTGGSVSTLTIQRTQQEDSAVYLCASSLFSGLAGGETQYFGPGTRLTVL.

This clonotype showed up just a few times. The chain combines TRBV9 with TRBJ2-3, with D hard to call. The V gene's germline CDR1 is SGDLS and CDR2 YYNGEE. There are 14 residues in the CDR3. V lost 4 bases, J lost 0 bases, and 9 bases lay in between. CDR3 protein: CASSTQASTDTQYF. The CDR3 DNA is TGTGCCAGCAGCACCCAAGCGAGCACAGATACGCAGTATTTT.

This clonotype was picked up a small number of times. The J gene is TRBJ2-2, the V gene TRBV7-3; tentatively, D is TRBD2 (6 bases). CDR1 and CDR2 (germline): SGHTA, FQGTGA. The CDR3 covers 16 residues. V shed 3 bases and J shed 1 base, with 12 bases lying between them. The CDR3 sequence: CASSFRVAENTGELFF. CDR3 DNA sequence: TGTGCCAGCAGCTTTCGAGTAGCGGAGAACACCGGGGAGCTGTTTTTT.

This clonotype was detected only a few times. This chain joins TRBV4-2 and TRBJ2-1; 14 bases match TRBD2. Trimming cost V 0 bases and J 8 bases; bases outside gene matches: 9. This CDR3 has 18 amino acids. Per the germline V gene, CDR1 is LGHNA and CDR2 is YNFKEQ. The chain's CDR3 is CASSQDGTSGRFLYEQFF. DNA for the CDR3: TGTGCCAGCAGCCAAGATGGGACTAGCGGGAGATTTCTGTATGAGCAGTTCTTC.

This clonotype showed up just a few times. The V and J genes are TRBV5-1 and TRBJ2-3, with TRBD1 matching over 9 bases. The CDR3 extends over 15 amino acids. Germline lookup yields CDR1 SGHRS and CDR2 YFSETQ. Unmatched junction bases numbered 13, after V lost 8 bases and J lost 6 bases. CDR3 sequence (DNA): TGCGCCAGTTCTAACAGGGGGCAAAATCTGGATACGCAGTATTTT. It codes for CASSNRGQNLDTQYF.

The chain has TRBV7-8 and TRBJ2-1; 8 bases agree with TRBD2. V was pared by 2 bases and J by 0 bases, with 15 bases of the junction left unmatched. This CDR3 has 20 amino acids. Germline V gene data show CDR1 as SGHVS and CDR2 as FQNEAQ. The CDR3 sequence: CASSLPSMGAGEGSYNEQFF. DNA for the CDR3: TGTGCCAGCAGCTTACCTTCGATGGGAGCGGGAGAAGGCTCCTACAATGAGCAGTTCTTC.

This clonotype was seen more than once but under ten times. The V gene is TRBV20-1, the J gene TRBJ1-5; weak D call: TRBD1 (6 bases). In germline, CDR1 is DFQATT, CDR2 SNEGSKA (reference sequence). The CDR3 has 17 amino acids. Trimming took off 4 bases at V and 1 base at J, with 20 bases between the two ends. CDR3 in amino acids: CSAILPGGGRSNQPQHF. The CDR3 DNA is TGCAGTGCTATTCTTCCCGGGGGGGGCAGGAGCAATCAGCCCCAGCATTTT.

This clonotype was seen a handful of times. The CDR3 bases are TGCAGTGCTAAGGGGGGGCTAGCATTTACAGATACGCAGTATTTT. Its protein product is CSAKGGLAFTDTQYF. This rearrangement joins TRBV20-1 to TRBJ2-3; D possibly corresponds to TRBD2 (7 bases). The CDR3 runs to 15 residues. Germline CDR1 reads DFQATT; CDR2 reads SNEGSKA (reference sequence). V was pared by 4 bases and J by 3 bases, with 17 bases between.

The rearrangement uses TRBV12-3 or TRBV12-4 and TRBJ2-5; D remains unclear. Trimming shortened V by 3 bases and J by 2 bases, and 7 bases separated the two germline ends. CDR3 size: 13 residues. The CDR3 nucleotides are TGTGCCAGCAGTTTCGTGGCGCAAGAGACCCAGTACTTC. Amino acid sequence: CASSFVAQETQYF.

This clonotype was detected only a few times. The chain recombines TRBV12-3 or TRBV12-4 with TRBJ2-7, with D tentatively TRBD1 or TRBD2 (5 bases each). V was cut by 6 bases and J by 3 bases, with 15 bases left in between. The CDR3 consists of 14 residues. Here the CDR3 DNA reads TGTGCCAGCAGCGCCGGGGCAGGCCGCTACGAGCAGTACTTC. As protein: CASSAGAGRYEQYF.

The chain carries TRBV5-6 and TRBJ1-4; TRBD1 aligns across 9 bases. This CDR3 region has 13 residues. V gave up 4 bases and J gave up 14 bases; unmatched junction bases: 9. Per germline, CDR1 SGHDT and CDR2 YYEEEE. The CDR3 DNA follows: TGTGCCAGCAGCGGAACAGGGGGCGCGACGCTGTTTTTT. Translating gives CASSGTGGATLFF.